The rows below give T cell receptor beta chains drawn from one sample of a study of CD8+ T cells in alopecia areata. The method was immunoSEQ multiplex PCR; TCRdb's version includes in-frame clones alone and lacks a portion of them. The sample records roughly 200,000 clones, roughly three fifths being singletons. Sequenced here: CD8+ T cells sorted from blood, sampled at week 24, from a patient treated with tofacitinib. These receptors all stem from a human donor with alopecia areata. The CDR3 runs from the conserved cysteine through the conserved F or W. D genes are given only for firm matches. Only part of the rows carry a size: once, few, many, or a class if the clone is expanded.

few	.	TRBJ2-5	TRBV30	CAWAGSQETQYF	TGTGCCTGGGCCGGGAGTCAAGAGACCCAGTACTTC
few	.	TRBJ2-3	TRBV13	CASSPHGGSTDTQYF	TGTGCCAGCAGCCCCCACGGAGGTAGCACAGATACGCAGTATTTT
.	.	TRBJ1-2	TRBV5-6	CASSLGSHYGYTF	TGTGCCAGCAGCTTGGGTTCGCACTATGGCTACACCTTC
.	TRBD1	TRBJ2-1	TRBV27	CASRGTASSYNEQFF	TGTGCCAGCAGAGGGACAGCAAGCTCCTACAATGAGCAGTTCTTC
.	.	TRBJ2-2	TRBV5-6	CASSLVSSAGELFF	TGTGCCAGCAGCTTGGTTTCTTCGGCCGGGGAGCTGTTTTTT
.	.	TRBJ1-6	TRBV27	CASSLTANSPLHF	TGTGCCAGCAGTTTGACGGCGAATTCACCCCTCCACTTT
.	.	TRBJ1-1	TRBV6-1	CASSERRWGRTEAFF	TGTGCCAGCAGTGAACGGAGGTGGGGGCGGACTGAAGCTTTCTTT
.	.	TRBJ2-7	TRBV30	CAYIVGDRPWGEQYF	TGTGCCTACATCGTAGGTGACAGACCCTGGGGGGAGCAGTACTTC
.	TRBD2	TRBJ2-1	TRBV10-3	CAIRQKRLAGATPYNEQFF	TGTGCCATCCGGCAGAAACGACTAGCGGGGGCCACCCCCTACAATGAGCAGTTCTTC
.	.	TRBJ1-2	TRBV2	CASSENGLANYGYTF	TGTGCCAGCAGTGAAAACGGCCTAGCTAACTATGGCTACACCTTC
few	.	TRBJ1-3	TRBV29-1	CSVEAGPGNTIYF	TGCAGCGTTGAAGCAGGCCCGGGAAACACCATATATTTT
.	.	TRBJ1-1	TRBV5-6	CASSYLPRVTEAFF	TGTGCCAGCAGCTACCTACCCAGGGTCACTGAAGCTTTCTTT
.	.	TRBJ1-6	TRBV7-6	CASSPSGQSYNSPLHF	TGTGCCAGCAGCCCGTCCGGTCAATCCTATAATTCACCCCTCCACTTT
many	TRBD2	TRBJ2-5	TRBV18	CASSPSSGGSKGETQYF	TGTGCCAGCTCACCGTCTAGCGGGGGGTCTAAGGGAGAGACCCAGTACTTC
once	.	TRBJ1-1	TRBV4-1	CASSQARSYTEAFF	TGCGCCAGCAGCCAAGCCAGATCATACACTGAAGCTTTCTTT
.	.	TRBJ1-4	TRBV30	CAWSPDSYNEKLFF	TGTGCCTGGAGCCCGGACAGCTATAATGAAAAACTGTTTTTT
few	.	TRBJ1-2	TRBV13	CASSLGRSYGYTF	TGTGCCAGCAGCTTAGGGCGTTCCTATGGCTACACCTTC
.	.	TRBJ2-1	TRBV30	CAWSVTGANEQFF	TGTGCCTGGAGTGTAACGGGGGCCAATGAGCAGTTCTTC